These 11 T cell receptor beta chains share one sample of origin, sequenced in a study of blood T cell repertoires in COVID-19 (dated by TCRdb to 2019 to 2021). Library construction relied on the immunoSEQ multiplex PCR assay. Imported from immuneACCESS, the table was reduced by TCRdb to in-frame sequences with V and J called. These copies leave out some clones; in studies compared against another copy, an unresolved V gene accounts for under half, and the cause of the remainder is not known. The sample contains about 150,000 clones, about 83% of them found a single time. The ten largest clones capture less than 9% of the sample. Sequencing was performed on peripheral blood. These receptors came from a young man with COVID-19, enrolled during active disease.

The J gene is TRBJ1-2, the V gene TRBV7-9, with 7 bases aligning to TRBD1. The CDR3 runs to 13 residues. Trimming removed 5 bases from V and 12 bases from J; junction bases left unmatched: 12. CDR1 is SEHNR and CDR2 is FQNEAQ in the germline V gene (reference sequence). The CDR3 loop is CASSANGRGWNTF. CDR3 nucleotide sequence: TGTGCCAGCAGCGCCAACGGCAGGGGGTGGAACACCTTC.

The chain couples TRBV5-6 to TRBJ2-5; weak D call: TRBD1 (5 bases). Germline V gene lookup returns CDR1 SGHDT and CDR2 YYEEEE. The CDR3 has 14 residues. Trimming left V 0 bases short and J 2 bases short, with 8 bases between. The CDR3, as DNA: TGTGCCAGCAGCTTGGGACAGACTCAAGAGACCCAGTACTTC. Encoded protein: CASSLGQTQETQYF.

The V call is TRBV28, the J call TRBJ2-7; 7 bases are shared with TRBD1. Germline assignment: CDR1 MDHEN and CDR2 SYDVKM. After removal of 5 bases from V and 6 bases from J, the junction contained 1 base not matched to a gene. The CDR3 length is 11 residues. The CDR3 reads CASSRTGEQYF. The CDR3 coding sequence is TGTGCCAGCAGTCGGACAGGCGAGCAGTACTTC.

The chain combines TRBV4-1 with TRBJ1-1; D is perhaps TRBD1 (5 bases). Trimming removed 9 bases from V and 1 base from J, with 9 bases in between. Germline V CDR1 and CDR2: MGHRA, YSYEKL. The CDR3 loop spans 12 amino acids. CDR3 sequence (DNA): TGCGCCAGTACTACAGGGAACACTGAAGCTTTCTTT. Translating gives CASTTGNTEAFF.

V is TRBV19 and J is TRBJ1-3; D ambiguous. Trimming removed 6 bases from V and 0 bases from J, with 6 bases in between. This CDR3 contains 13 residues. CDR1 and CDR2 (germline): LNHDA, SQIVND (reference sequence). In DNA, the CDR3 is TGTGCCAGTAGGTTTAGCTCTGGAAACACCATATATTTT. Amino acid sequence: CASRFSSGNTIYF.

V gene TRBV10-2 combines with J gene TRBJ1-5, with a possible D match to TRBD1 (6 bases). The germline V gene has CDR1 WSHSY and CDR2 SAAADI. The CDR3 has 15 residues. With 6 bases removed from V and 2 bases from J, the gap between germline ends came to 14 bases. CDR3: CASRDEQGGNQPQHF. CDR3 nucleotides: TGCGCCAGCAGAGACGAACAGGGAGGCAATCAGCCCCAGCATTTT.

The gene calls are TRBV2 and TRBJ1-4, with D perhaps matching TRBD1 (6 bases). Germline V gives CDR1 SNHLY, CDR2 FYNNEI. The CDR3 sequence is 14 residues long. Trimming removed 5 bases from V and 5 bases from J, with 12 bases in between. CDR3 in amino acids: CASSWLQGNEKLFF. CDR3 sequence (DNA): TGTGCCAGCAGTTGGCTCCAGGGGAATGAAAAACTGTTTTTT.

The V call is TRBV5-5, the J call TRBJ1-1; D is perhaps TRBD1 (5 bases). CDR3 length equals 16 residues. V lost 4 bases and J 2 bases, leaving 18 bases between the germline ends. Germline V gene data show CDR1 as SGHKS and CDR2 as YYEKEE (reference sequence). The CDR3 DNA is TGTGCCAGCAGCCCCGGGGATGGAGGGGACAACACTGAAGCTTTCTTT. Amino acids: CASSPGDGGDNTEAFF.

The chain joins TRBV11-2 to TRBJ2-1; tentatively, D is TRBD2 (5 bases). Germline values: CDR1 SGHAT, CDR2 FQNNGV. Trimming took off 5 bases at V and 1 base at J, with 12 bases between the two ends. The CDR3 is 15 amino acids. CDR3 residues: CASSQTSGSYNEQFF. Here the CDR3 DNA reads TGTGCCAGCAGCCAAACAAGCGGTTCCTACAATGAGCAGTTCTTC.

The chain carries TRBV12-3 or TRBV12-4 and TRBJ1-1; D is ambiguous. V gave up 6 bases and J gave up 3 bases, with 5 bases separating them. CDR3 length: 11 amino acids. The CDR3 DNA follows: TGTGCCAGCAGCGAGGACACTGAAGCTTTCTTT. Protein: CASSEDTEAFF.

This clone was observed once. This sequence joins TRBV10-3 and TRBJ1-5; 8 nucleotides agree with TRBD1. CDR3 size: 13 residues. V was clipped by 8 bases and J by 5 bases; unmatched bases: 5. Looked up from germline, CDR1 is ENHRY and CDR2 is SYGVKD. This CDR3 is CAIQDRADQPQHF. The DNA for the CDR3 is TGTGCCATCCAGGACAGGGCGGATCAGCCCCAGCATTTT.